This TCR beta chain derives from a study of patients and donors after allogeneic stem cell transplantation. Trimming took 4 bases from V and 0 from J; bases not matched to a gene: 9. The CDR3 sequence is 17 residues long. A single record per CDR3 protein comes from TCRdb applying MiXCR to the RT-PCR reads. The table lists hundreds of thousands of distinct CDR3 sequences, roughly 16% of them singletons. This clonotype was seen ten or more times. This clonotype was sampled from a human donor who was either an allogeneic HSCT recipient or a stem cell or donor lymphocyte infusion donor (not recorded which). It is not recorded whose cells these are; they may come from a transplant donor. The sequenced sample consisted of blood, either unsorted or a sorted T cell fraction (not recorded which). The J gene is TRBJ2-4, the V gene TRBV12-3 or TRBV12-4; 7 nucleotides match TRBD1. The CDR3 DNA reads TGTGCCAGCAGTTCGCGACAGGGTTTGCTAGCCAAAAACATTCAGTACTTC. Amino acids: CASSSRQGLLAKNIQYF.